This T cell receptor beta chain was sequenced in a study of OX40 agonist ivuxolimab in advanced cancers. At the level of the study: Each patient was given ivuxolimab into a vein every 2 weeks, at 0.01 to 10 mg/kg.

Germline V lookup: CDR1 LNHDA, CDR2 SQIVND (reference sequence). The CDR3 covers 12 residues. With V trimmed by 9 bases and J by 10 bases, 9 bases remained unmatched. The protocol was immunoSEQ multiplex PCR, while the TCRdb copy is restricted to in-frame clones and leaves out a portion. The sample lists 55,000 to 70,000 clones, around 83% occurring once. If patients had autoimmune disease history or systemic immunosuppression, they were excluded. The source was CD4+ or CD8+ T cells sorted from blood, collected in a trial of the OX40 agonist ivuxolimab. This clonotype originated in an adult with an advanced solid tumor such as melanoma, head and neck, liver or kidney cancer. This sequence joins TRBV19 and TRBJ2-1; 7 bases line up with TRBD1. In nucleotides, the CDR3 is TGTGCCAGCAGGGGACAGTTACGCGAGCAGTTCTTC. Protein: CASRGQLREQFF.